Following are 5 T cell receptor beta chains from one sample sequenced in a study of untreated major depressive disorder. Repertoires were generated with immunoSEQ multiplex PCR, while TCRdb's copy carries only in-frame clones and drops some. This sample yields just over 20,000 clones, of which around 87% are seen a single time; about 5% belongs to the top ten. The sample comprised CD4+ T cells from PBMCs. The receptors here all came from a woman aged 30 to 39 in good health.

The V gene is TRBV6-5, the J gene TRBJ2-7; 8 bases align to TRBD2. The germline V gene has CDR1 MNHEY and CDR2 SVGAGI. The CDR3 extends over 15 amino acids. V shed 5 bases and J 3 bases; nucleotides not matched to a gene: 9. CDR3 amino acids: CASSPRTSPYYEQYF. CDR3 sequence (DNA): TGTGCCAGCAGTCCCAGGACTAGCCCTTACTACGAGCAGTACTTC.

The rearrangement uses TRBV2 and TRBJ2-5; the match to TRBD2 covers 14 bases. Germline V gene data show CDR1 as SNHLY and CDR2 as FYNNEI. This CDR3 region has 15 residues. The J segment lost 4 bases and the V segment lost 7 bases, leaving 5 bases of the junction unmatched. In DNA, the CDR3 is TGTGCCAGCACCCCCGGGACTAGCGGGGGAGAGACCCAGTACTTC. Its protein is CASTPGTSGGETQYF.

V usage is TRBV10-2 and J usage is TRBJ2-1; 13 bases agree with TRBD2. Germline V gene sequence: CDR1 WSHSY, CDR2 SAAADI. Trimming took 7 bases from V and 5 from J; bases not matched to a gene: 5. CDR3 length: 15 residues. CDR3 bases: TGCGCCAGCACCACCACTAGCGGGGGGGACAATGAGCAGTTCTTC. Translating gives CASTTTSGGDNEQFF.

The chain employs TRBV5-4 and TRBJ2-1, with 9 bases that match TRBD2. The CDR3 is made up of 15 amino acids. With 0 bases clipped from V and 4 bases from J, the junction kept 2 bases outside the gene matches. The V gene's germline CDR1 is SGHNT and CDR2 YYREEE (reference sequence). The CDR3 DNA follows: TGTGCCAGCAGCTTGGACAGCGGGGGGTACAATGAGCAGTTCTTC. This translates into CASSLDSGGYNEQFF.

This sequence joins TRBV27 and TRBJ1-5; D remains ambiguous. Trimming stripped 4 bases from V and 4 bases from J, with 8 bases between. Germline values: CDR1 MNHEY, CDR2 SMNVEV (reference sequence). The CDR3 length is 13 residues. In nucleotides, the CDR3 is TGTGCCAGCAGTTGGACCGATAATCAGCCCCAGCATTTT. It specifies CASSWTDNQPQHF.